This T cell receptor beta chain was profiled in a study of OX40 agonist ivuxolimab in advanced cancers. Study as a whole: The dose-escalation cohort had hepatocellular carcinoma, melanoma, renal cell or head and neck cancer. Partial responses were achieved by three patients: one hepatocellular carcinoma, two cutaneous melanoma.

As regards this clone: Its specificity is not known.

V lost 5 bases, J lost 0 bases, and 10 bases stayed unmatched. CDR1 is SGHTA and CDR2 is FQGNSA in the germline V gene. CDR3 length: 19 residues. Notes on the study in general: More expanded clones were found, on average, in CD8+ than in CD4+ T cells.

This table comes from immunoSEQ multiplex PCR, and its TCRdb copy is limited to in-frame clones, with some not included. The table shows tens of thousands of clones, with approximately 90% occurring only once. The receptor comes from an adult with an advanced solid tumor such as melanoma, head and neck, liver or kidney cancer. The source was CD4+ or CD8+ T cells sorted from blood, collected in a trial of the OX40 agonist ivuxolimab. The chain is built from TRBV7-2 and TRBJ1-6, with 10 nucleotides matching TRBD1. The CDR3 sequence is CASSLPGQGLSSYNSPLHF. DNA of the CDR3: TGTGCCAGCAGCCTCCCGGGACAGGGGTTAAGCTCCTATAATTCACCCCTCCACTTT.